Presented here are 27 T cell receptor beta chains from one specimen sequenced in a study of blood T cell repertoires in COVID-19. The assay was immunoSEQ multiplex PCR, and TCRdb's table has in-frame clones only and misses some. The sample holds tens of thousands of clones, about four fifths seen once. Sequenced: peripheral blood. These receptors originate from a woman aged 55-69 years with acute or convalescent COVID-19.

The chain combines TRBV11-3 with TRBJ2-1; the D gene is possibly TRBD1 (5 bases). Germline V gene sequence: CDR1 SGHNT, CDR2 YENEEA. The CDR3 has 13 residues. Trimming took 5 bases from V and 4 from J, leaving 9 bases between them. The CDR3 DNA reads as TGTGCCAGCAGCCGGACACTGTACAATGAGCAGTTCTTC. Amino acids: CASSRTLYNEQFF.

This rearrangement joins TRBV6-2 or TRBV6-3 to TRBJ2-7; no reliable D call. V dropped 6 bases and J dropped 0 bases, with 6 bases sitting between them. CDR3 length: 12 amino acids. CDR1 and CDR2 from the germline V gene are MNHEY and SVGEGT. This chain's CDR3 is CASSISSYEQYF. CDR3 nucleotide sequence: TGTGCCAGCAGCATTAGCTCCTACGAGCAGTACTTC.

The chain recombines TRBV18 with TRBJ1-2; a weak D match, TRBD1 (5 bases). The CDR3 totals 13 residues. V lost 4 bases, J lost 6 bases, and 12 bases lay in between. CDR1 and CDR2 (germline): KGHSH, LQKENI. The CDR3 coding sequence is TGTGCCAGCTCACGGGTCAGGGAGGATGGCTACACCTTC. This encodes CASSRVREDGYTF. Supplemented by reference TRBV18 and TRBJ1-2, the full variable domain reads NAGVMQNPRHLVRRRGQEARLRCSPMKGHSHVYWYRQLPEEGLKFMVYLQKENIIDESGMPKERFSAEFPKEGPSILRIQQVVRGDSAAYFCASSRVREDGYTFGSGTRLTVV.

Remarks on this clone: Other nucleotide sequences from this sample produce the same CDR3. The chain joins TRBV4-3 to TRBJ1-1; possibly TRBD1 for D (5 bases). The CDR3 has 12 residues. CDR1 and CDR2 (germline): LGHNA, YSLEER. V lost 4 bases and J lost 8, with 11 bases in between. Here the CDR3 reads CASSRVQGEAFF. The CDR3 DNA sequence: TGCGCCAGCAGCCGAGTCCAGGGAGAAGCTTTCTTT.

This clone was detected a few times. The chain couples TRBV5-8 to TRBJ1-5; weak D call: TRBD1 (5 bases). The germline CDR1 and CDR2 sequences are SGHTS and YDEGEE. The length of the CDR3 is 13 residues. V gave up 5 bases and J gave up 1 base, with 7 bases separating them. This CDR3 is CASSQGSNQPQHF. CDR3 in DNA: TGTGCCAGCAGTCAGGGAAGCAATCAGCCCCAGCATTTT.

The chain couples TRBV7-2 to TRBJ2-7, with D possibly matching TRBD2 (6 bases). From germline, CDR1 is SGHTA and CDR2 FQGNSA. The CDR3 spans 19 residues. Between the trimmed V and J ends, which lost 6 bases and 5 bases, there was a span of 32 bases. CDR3 in DNA: TGTGCCAGCAGACAAAGTCGGGCAGGGCGGCTAGCGAAAAGCCACGAGCAGTACTTC. Translating it yields CASRQSRAGRLAKSHEQYF. Full variable domain (rest looked up from reference TRBV7-2 and TRBJ2-7): GAGVSQSPSNKVTEKGKDVELRCDPISGHTALYWYRQSLGQGLEFLIYFQGNSAPDKSGLPSDRFSAERTGGSVSTLTIQRTQQEDSAVYLCASRQSRAGRLAKSHEQYFGPGTRLTVT.

The genes are TRBV3-1 (or the pseudogene TRBV3-2) and TRBJ2-2, with TRBD2 identical over 15 bases. The CDR3 runs 18 residues. The germline V gene encodes CDR1 LGHDT and CDR2 YNNKEL (reference sequence). V lost 3 bases to trimming and J lost 3 bases; unmatched junction nucleotides: 5. The CDR3 DNA reads as TGTGCCAGCAGCCAGCGGACTAGCGGGAGGGCTTACACCGGGGAGCTGTTTTTT. It yields the protein CASSQRTSGRAYTGELFF.

The V and J genes are TRBV5-1 and TRBJ1-2, with D possibly matching TRBD1 (5 bases). Germline CDR1 SGHRS, CDR2 YFSETQ. The CDR3 length is 12 residues. The V and J ends lost 0 bases and 7 bases respectively, with 7 bases between them. CDR3 DNA: TGCGCCAGCAGCTTGGGCGGGGCTGGCTACACCTTC. It specifies CASSLGGAGYTF.

The chain is built from TRBV19 and TRBJ1-1; D not resolved. Germline values: CDR1 LNHDA, CDR2 SQIVND (reference sequence). The CDR3 is made up of 17 amino acids. Trimming left V 10 bases short and J 0 bases short, with 24 bases between. The CDR3 sequence is CATGPRGRERMNTEAFF. Here the CDR3 DNA reads TGTGCCACAGGCCCAAGAGGGCGGGAGAGGATGAACACTGAAGCTTTCTTT. The whole variable domain, filled in from reference TRBV19 and TRBJ1-1, reads DGGITQSPKYLFRKEGQNVTLSCEQNLNHDAMYWYRQDPGQGLRLIYYSQIVNDFQKGDIAEGYSVSREKKESFPLTVTSAQKNPTAFYLCATGPRGRERMNTEAFFGQGTRLTVV.

The gene calls are TRBV6-6 and TRBJ2-1, with 10 bases aligning to TRBD1. CDR1 MNHNY and CDR2 SVGAGI come from the germline V gene (reference sequence). Unmatched junction bases numbered 12, after V lost 4 bases and J lost 9 bases. The length of the CDR3 is 16 residues. CDR3: CASSFGGDRGFGEQFF. CDR3 sequence (DNA): TGTGCCAGCAGTTTCGGCGGGGACAGGGGATTTGGTGAGCAGTTCTTC.

The J gene is TRBJ2-1, the V gene TRBV6-1; 7 bases match TRBD2. The germline V gene encodes CDR1 MNHNS and CDR2 SASEGT. J lost 7 bases, V lost 4 bases, and 13 bases had no gene match. CDR3 length: 16 residues. CDR3 sequence (DNA): TGTGCCAGCAGTGTGCAAGCTAGCGGTCCCCCTAATGAGCAGTTCTTC. Amino acid sequence: CASSVQASGPPNEQFF.

The chain has TRBV7-9 and TRBJ1-5, with 9 positions matching TRBD1. The V gene end was trimmed by 0 bases and the J gene end by 0 bases; junction bases not matched to a gene: 3. The CDR3 sequence is 17 residues long. Germline lookup yields CDR1 SEHNR and CDR2 FQNEAQ (reference sequence). The CDR3 reads CASSLAGTGSSNQPQHF. The CDR3 coding sequence is TGTGCCAGCAGCTTAGCGGGGACAGGGAGTAGCAATCAGCCCCAGCATTTT.

V is TRBV7-2 and J is TRBJ2-5; TRBD2 matches 10 bases. V lost 5 bases to trimming and J lost 2 bases; unmatched junction nucleotides: 11. The CDR3 is 17 amino acids. Germline V CDR1 and CDR2: SGHTA, FQGNSA. The CDR3 region is CASSLRTSGQPQETQYF. In nucleotides, the CDR3 is TGTGCCAGCAGCCTCCGGACTAGCGGCCAACCTCAAGAGACCCAGTACTTC.

V and J are TRBV28 and TRBJ1-2, with D perhaps matching TRBD1 (5 bases). Germline values: CDR1 MDHEN, CDR2 SYDVKM. Between the trimmed V and J ends, which lost 3 bases and 8 bases, there was a span of 10 bases. The CDR3 has 12 amino acids. CDR3 residues: CASSFAGAGYTF. The CDR3, as DNA: TGTGCCAGCAGTTTCGCTGGGGCCGGCTACACCTTC.

The chain carries TRBV7-2 and TRBJ1-2; D call uncertain. V was trimmed by 4 bases and J by 6 bases, leaving 21 bases between them. The germline CDR1 and CDR2 sequences are SGHTA and FQGNSA. The CDR3 spans 16 residues. The CDR3 sequence is CASSSAPALGVDGYTF. The CDR3 DNA follows: TGTGCCAGCAGCTCCGCCCCTGCTCTGGGAGTTGATGGCTACACCTTC.

The chain uses TRBV19 and TRBJ1-5, with a possible D match to TRBD1 (6 bases). CDR3 length equals 18 residues. Germline CDR1 and CDR2: LNHDA and SQIVND (reference sequence). V dropped 2 bases and J dropped 2 bases, with 19 bases sitting between them. As DNA, the CDR3 is TGTGCCAGTAGTATAAGGATCTCACAGGGAGTGGGCAATCAGCCCCAGCATTTT. Its protein product is CASSIRISQGVGNQPQHF.

In regard to this clone: The sample has other DNA sequences that encode this CDR3 too. The chain is built from TRBV4-1 and TRBJ2-7; D may be TRBD2 (7 bases). Germline assignment: CDR1 MGHRA and CDR2 YSYEKL. The V gene lost 3 bases and the J gene lost 5 bases, with 23 bases spanning the gap. This CDR3 comprises 17 residues. The DNA of the CDR3 is TGCGCCAGCAGCCAGGACCGGGACACGGGGGGATGGAACGAGCAGTACTTC. It translates to CASSQDRDTGGWNEQYF.

This chain uses TRBV3-1 (or the pseudogene TRBV3-2) with TRBJ2-1; D perhaps matches TRBD2 (6 bases). Germline CDR1 and CDR2: LGHDT and YNNKEL (reference sequence). V was shortened by 3 bases and J by 10 bases, with 13 bases between the two germline ends. This CDR3 is built from 13 residues. The CDR3 DNA sequence: TGTGCCAGCAGCCAGGTAGCGGCCCAGGAGCAGTTCTTC. Protein sequence: CASSQVAAQEQFF.

The CDR3 coding sequence is TGTGCCATCAGTGAGCCCCAGGGGCGAGGCTACACCTTC. This sequence encodes CAISEPQGRGYTF. The chain carries TRBV10-3 and TRBJ1-2; a weak D match, TRBD1 (6 bases). Germline assignment: CDR1 ENHRY and CDR2 SYGVKD. The CDR3 runs to 13 residues. V gave up 2 bases and J gave up 8 bases, with 12 bases separating them.

The rearrangement links TRBV29-1 to TRBJ1-2, with D possibly matching TRBD1 (6 bases). Per the germline V gene, CDR1 is SQVTM and CDR2 is ANQGSEA. This CDR3 spans 11 amino acids. V lost 7 bases to trimming and J lost 7 bases, with 13 bases between them. CDR3 bases: TGCAGCGCGGGGGGGGCGGTTGGCTACACCTTC. Encoded protein: CSAGGAVGYTF.

The chain combines TRBV27 with TRBJ2-7; D possibly corresponds to TRBD1 (7 bases). This CDR3 comprises 13 residues. CDR1 and CDR2 from the germline V gene are MNHEY and SMNVEV (reference sequence). V was trimmed by 10 bases and J by 5 bases, leaving 18 bases between them. The CDR3 DNA reads as TGTGCCATAAGGGGGCGGGGCTTCGACGAGCAGTACTTC. It specifies CAIRGRGFDEQYF.

The J gene is TRBJ1-5, the V gene TRBV18; 8 bases are a match to TRBD1. Trimming cost V 3 bases and J 1 base; bases outside gene matches: 8. Germline CDR1 reads KGHSH; CDR2 reads LQKENI. The CDR3 totals 17 residues. CDR3 DNA sequence: TGTGCCAGCTCACCCCAAGGACAGGGAGGGAGCAATCAGCCCCAGCATTTT. This gives the protein CASSPQGQGGSNQPQHF.

This clone was seen only a few times. The gene calls are TRBV2 and TRBJ2-1; TRBD2 aligns across 8 bases. CDR3 length equals 14 residues. V gave up 7 bases and J gave up 4 bases; unmatched junction bases: 6. Germline loops: CDR1 SNHLY, CDR2 FYNNEI. CDR3 DNA sequence: TGTGCCAGCACCTTACTAGCGGAATACAATGAGCAGTTCTTC. This sequence encodes CASTLLAEYNEQFF.

J is TRBJ2-7 and V is TRBV27, with TRBD1 identical over 12 bases. V gave up 5 bases and J gave up 6 bases; unmatched junction bases: 11. CDR1 is MNHEY and CDR2 is SMNVEV in the germline V gene (reference sequence). The CDR3 has 16 residues. Here the CDR3 DNA reads TGTGCCAGCAGTCCCACTCCCGGGACAGGGGGCGGCGAGCAGTACTTC. Translating gives CASSPTPGTGGGEQYF.

This clone occurred once. The chain recombines TRBV5-4 with TRBJ2-7; TRBD1 might be the D (6 bases). The CDR3 loop spans 14 amino acids. V was cut by 6 bases and J by 4 bases, with 17 bases left in between. Per the germline V gene, CDR1 is SGHNT and CDR2 is YYREEE (reference sequence). This CDR3 is CASTATGFRYEQYF. The CDR3 DNA is TGTGCCAGCACCGCTACAGGGTTTAGATACGAGCAGTACTTC.

This clone is a singleton in its sample. The chain is built from TRBV11-2 and TRBJ2-7; 7 bases line up with TRBD2. The CDR3 has 14 amino acids. J gave up 9 bases and V 4 bases, and 12 bases lay outside the gene matches. Germline CDR1 reads SGHAT; CDR2 reads FQNNGV. As DNA, the CDR3 is TGTGCCAGCAGCTCTAGCGGAAGCCTCCTCTGGCAGTACTTC. Protein sequence: CASSSSGSLLWQYF.

The CDR3 is CASSLGGTEETQYF. CDR3 DNA: TGCGCCAGCAGCTTGGGGGGGACAGAAGAGACCCAGTACTTC. The gene calls are TRBV5-1 and TRBJ2-5, with 7 positions matching TRBD1. This CDR3 has 14 residues. Trimming took 0 bases from V and 3 from J; bases not matched to a gene: 2. CDR1 is SGHRS and CDR2 is YFSETQ in the germline V gene.